This T cell receptor (beta chain) is from a study of blood T cell repertoires in COVID-19. The CDR3 runs 15 residues. CDR1 MGHDK and CDR2 SYGVNS come from the germline V gene. The V end was cut by 3 bases, the J end by 0 bases, with 10 bases between. In the study's own analysis: Scientists estimated how many nucleated cells there were by amplifying reference gene primers. This table comes from immunoSEQ multiplex PCR, and its TCRdb copy is limited to in-frame clones, with some not included. Clonal size and the V and J genes are those of that table, whereas D and trimming came from the DNA. The sample comprises 100,000 to 120,000 clones, about 75% of which are singletons, and approximately 20% rests with the top ten.

Source material: peripheral blood. The receptor was derived from a woman in her sixties or seventies with acute or convalescent COVID-19. The chain couples TRBV25-1 to TRBJ2-3, with D tentatively TRBD1 (5 bases). CDR3 bases: TGTGCCAGCAGTGACCCAGGGTATAGCACAGATACGCAGTATTTT. Amino acids: CASSDPGYSTDTQYF. Full variable domain (remainder filled in from reference TRBV25-1 and TRBJ2-3): EADIYQTPRYLVIGTGKKITLECSQTMGHDKMYWYQQDPGMELHLIHYSYGVNSTEKGDLSSESTVSRIRTEHFPLTLESARPSHTSQYLCASSDPGYSTDTQYFGPGTRLTVL.